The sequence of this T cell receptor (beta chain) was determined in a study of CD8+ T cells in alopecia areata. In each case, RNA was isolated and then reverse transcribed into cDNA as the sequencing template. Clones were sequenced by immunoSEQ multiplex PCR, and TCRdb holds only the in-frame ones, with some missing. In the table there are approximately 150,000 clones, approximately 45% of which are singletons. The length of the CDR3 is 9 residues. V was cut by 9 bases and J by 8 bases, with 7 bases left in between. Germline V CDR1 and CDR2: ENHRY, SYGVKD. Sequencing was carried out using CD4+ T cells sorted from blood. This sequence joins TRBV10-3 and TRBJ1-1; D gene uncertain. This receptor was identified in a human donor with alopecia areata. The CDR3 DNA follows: TGTGCCATTCAACGGGAAGCTTTCTTT. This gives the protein CAIQREAFF.